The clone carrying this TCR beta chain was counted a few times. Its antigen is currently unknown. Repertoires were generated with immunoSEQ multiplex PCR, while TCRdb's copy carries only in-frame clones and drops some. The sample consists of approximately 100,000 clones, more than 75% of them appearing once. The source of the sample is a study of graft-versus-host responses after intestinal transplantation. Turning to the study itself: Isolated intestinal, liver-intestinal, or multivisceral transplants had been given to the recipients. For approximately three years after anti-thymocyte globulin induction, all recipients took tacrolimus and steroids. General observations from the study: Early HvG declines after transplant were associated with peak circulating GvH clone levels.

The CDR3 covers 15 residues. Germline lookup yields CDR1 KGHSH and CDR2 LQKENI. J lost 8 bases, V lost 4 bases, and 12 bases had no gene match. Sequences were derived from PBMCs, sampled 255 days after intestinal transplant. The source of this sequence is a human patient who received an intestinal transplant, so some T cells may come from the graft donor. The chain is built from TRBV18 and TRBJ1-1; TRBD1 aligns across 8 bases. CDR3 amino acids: CASSLADRDHEEAFF. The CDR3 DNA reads TGTGCCAGCTCACTAGCGGACAGGGATCATGAGGAAGCTTTCTTT.